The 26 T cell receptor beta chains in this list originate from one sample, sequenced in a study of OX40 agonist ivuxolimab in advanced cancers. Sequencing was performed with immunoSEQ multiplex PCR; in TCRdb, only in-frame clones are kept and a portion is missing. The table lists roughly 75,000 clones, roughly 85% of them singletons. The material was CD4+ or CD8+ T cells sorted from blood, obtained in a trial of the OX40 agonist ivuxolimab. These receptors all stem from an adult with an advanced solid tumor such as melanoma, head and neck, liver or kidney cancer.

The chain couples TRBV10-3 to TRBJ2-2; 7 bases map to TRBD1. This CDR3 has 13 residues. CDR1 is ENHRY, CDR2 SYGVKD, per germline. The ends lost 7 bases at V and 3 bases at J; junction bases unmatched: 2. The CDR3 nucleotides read TGTGCCATCAACAGGGGTGACACCGGGGAGCTGTTTTTT. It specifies CAINRGDTGELFF.

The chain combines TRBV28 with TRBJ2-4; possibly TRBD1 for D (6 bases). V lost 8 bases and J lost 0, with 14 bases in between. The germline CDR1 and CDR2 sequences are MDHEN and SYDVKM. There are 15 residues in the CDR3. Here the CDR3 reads CASQDSKLAKNIQYF. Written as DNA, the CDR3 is TGTGCCAGCCAGGACAGCAAGCTAGCCAAAAACATTCAGTACTTC.

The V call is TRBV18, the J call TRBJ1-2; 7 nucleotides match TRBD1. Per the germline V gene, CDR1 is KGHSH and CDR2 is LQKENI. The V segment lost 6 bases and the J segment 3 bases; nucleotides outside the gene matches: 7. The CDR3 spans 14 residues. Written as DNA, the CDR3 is TGTGCCAGCTCCCTTTACGGACAGGACTATGGCTACACCTTC. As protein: CASSLYGQDYGYTF.

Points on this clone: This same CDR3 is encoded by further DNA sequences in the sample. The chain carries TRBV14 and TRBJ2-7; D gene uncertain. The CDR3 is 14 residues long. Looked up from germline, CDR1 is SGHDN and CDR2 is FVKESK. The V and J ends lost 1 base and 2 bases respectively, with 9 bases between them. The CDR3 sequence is CASSQGVLPYEQYF. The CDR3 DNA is TGTGCCAGCAGCCAAGGAGTTCTCCCCTACGAGCAGTACTTC.

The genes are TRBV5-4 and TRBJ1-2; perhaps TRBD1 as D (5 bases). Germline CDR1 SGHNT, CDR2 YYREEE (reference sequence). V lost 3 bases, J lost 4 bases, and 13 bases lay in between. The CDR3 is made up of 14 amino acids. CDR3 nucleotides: TGTGCCAGCAGCTCTTCTCGACAGACCTATGGCTACACCTTC. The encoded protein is CASSSSRQTYGYTF.

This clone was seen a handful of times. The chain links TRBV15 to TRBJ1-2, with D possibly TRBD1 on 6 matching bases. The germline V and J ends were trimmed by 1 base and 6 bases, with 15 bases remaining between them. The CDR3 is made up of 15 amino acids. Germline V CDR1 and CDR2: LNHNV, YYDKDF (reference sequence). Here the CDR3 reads CATSRGSRGIDGYTF. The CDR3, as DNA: TGTGCCACCAGCAGAGGGAGCAGGGGCATAGATGGCTACACCTTC. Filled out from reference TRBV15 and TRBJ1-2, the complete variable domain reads DAMVIQNPRYQVTQFGKPVTLSCSQTLNHNVMYWYQQKSSQAPKLLFHYYDKDFNNEADTPDNFQSRRPNTSFCFLDIRSPGLGDTAMYLCATSRGSRGIDGYTFGSGTRLTVV.

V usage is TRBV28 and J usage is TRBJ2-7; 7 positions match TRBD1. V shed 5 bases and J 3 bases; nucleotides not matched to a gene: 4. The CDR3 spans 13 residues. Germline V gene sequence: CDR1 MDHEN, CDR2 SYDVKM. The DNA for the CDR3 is TGTGCCAGCAGTCCGGGACAGAACTACGAGCAGTACTTC. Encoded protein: CASSPGQNYEQYF.

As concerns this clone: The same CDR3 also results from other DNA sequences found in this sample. CDR3 protein: CSVEGHPNTEAFF. The CDR3 DNA reads as TGCAGCGTTGAAGGGCACCCGAACACTGAAGCTTTCTTT. The V call is TRBV29-1, the J call TRBJ1-1; D is ambiguous. V lost 1 base and J lost 1, with 7 bases in between. Looked up from germline, CDR1 is SQVTM and CDR2 is ANQGSEA. This CDR3 is built from 13 residues.

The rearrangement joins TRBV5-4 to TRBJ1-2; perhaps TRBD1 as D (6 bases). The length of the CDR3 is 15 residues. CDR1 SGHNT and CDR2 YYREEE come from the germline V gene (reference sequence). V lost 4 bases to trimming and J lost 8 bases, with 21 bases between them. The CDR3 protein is CASSLAGGRFRGYTF. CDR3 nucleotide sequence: TGTGCCAGCAGCCTGGCGGGGGGGCGATTCAGAGGCTACACCTTC.

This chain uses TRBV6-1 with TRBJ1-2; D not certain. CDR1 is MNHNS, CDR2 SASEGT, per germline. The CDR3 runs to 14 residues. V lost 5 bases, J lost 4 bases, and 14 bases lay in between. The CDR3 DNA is TGTGCCAGCAGTCCGGGTAGAAACGTCTATGGCTACACCTTC. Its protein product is CASSPGRNVYGYTF.

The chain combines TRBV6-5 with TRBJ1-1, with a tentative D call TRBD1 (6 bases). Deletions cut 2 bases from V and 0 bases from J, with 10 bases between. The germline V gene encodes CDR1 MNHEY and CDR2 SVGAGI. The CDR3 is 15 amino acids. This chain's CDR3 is CASSYPGQVNTEAFF. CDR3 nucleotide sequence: TGTGCCAGCAGTTACCCGGGACAAGTGAACACTGAAGCTTTCTTT.

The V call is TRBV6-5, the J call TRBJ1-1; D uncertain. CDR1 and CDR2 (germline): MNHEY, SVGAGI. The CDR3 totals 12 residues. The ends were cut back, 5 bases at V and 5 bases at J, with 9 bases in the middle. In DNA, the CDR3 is TGTGCCAGCAGTAAAGGGCAGACTGAAGCTTTCTTT. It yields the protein CASSKGQTEAFF.

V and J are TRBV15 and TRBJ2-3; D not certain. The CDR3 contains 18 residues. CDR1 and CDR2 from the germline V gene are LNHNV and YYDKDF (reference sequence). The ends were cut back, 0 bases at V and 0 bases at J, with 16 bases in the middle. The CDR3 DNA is TGTGCCACCAGCAGAGATCGTCCCGCCACCCTTAGCACAGATACGCAGTATTTT. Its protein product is CATSRDRPATLSTDTQYF.

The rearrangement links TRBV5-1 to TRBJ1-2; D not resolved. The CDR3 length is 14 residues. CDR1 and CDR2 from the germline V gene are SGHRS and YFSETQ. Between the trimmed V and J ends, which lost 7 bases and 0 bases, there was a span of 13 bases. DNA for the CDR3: TGCGCCAGCCGGCTAACAGAGGCTAACTATGGCTACACCTTC. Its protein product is CASRLTEANYGYTF.

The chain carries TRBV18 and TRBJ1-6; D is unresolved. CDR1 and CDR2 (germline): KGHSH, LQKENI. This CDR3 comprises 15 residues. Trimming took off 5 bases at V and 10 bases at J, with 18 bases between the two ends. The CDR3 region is CASSTSWQSSSPLHF. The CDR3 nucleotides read TGTGCCAGCTCAACGTCGTGGCAGTCCTCCTCACCCCTCCACTTT.

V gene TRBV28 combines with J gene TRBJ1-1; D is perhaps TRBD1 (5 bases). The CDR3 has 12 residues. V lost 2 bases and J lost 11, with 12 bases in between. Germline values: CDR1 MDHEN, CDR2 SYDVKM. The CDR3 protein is CASSLTRVRAFF. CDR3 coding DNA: TGTGCCAGCAGTTTAACCAGGGTGAGGGCTTTCTTT.

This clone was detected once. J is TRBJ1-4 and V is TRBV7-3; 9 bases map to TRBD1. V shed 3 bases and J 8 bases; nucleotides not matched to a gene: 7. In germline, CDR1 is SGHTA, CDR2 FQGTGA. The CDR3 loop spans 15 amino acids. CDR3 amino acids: CASSLGTGKKEKLFF. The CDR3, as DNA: TGTGCCAGCAGCTTGGGGACAGGGAAGAAAGAAAAACTGTTTTTT.

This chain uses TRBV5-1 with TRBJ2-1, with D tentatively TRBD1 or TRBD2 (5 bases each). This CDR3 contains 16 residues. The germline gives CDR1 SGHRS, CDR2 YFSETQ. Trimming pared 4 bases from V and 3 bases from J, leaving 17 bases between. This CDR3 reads CASSPPWDPNYNEQFF. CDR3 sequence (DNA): TGCGCCAGCAGCCCCCCGTGGGACCCCAACTACAATGAGCAGTTCTTC.

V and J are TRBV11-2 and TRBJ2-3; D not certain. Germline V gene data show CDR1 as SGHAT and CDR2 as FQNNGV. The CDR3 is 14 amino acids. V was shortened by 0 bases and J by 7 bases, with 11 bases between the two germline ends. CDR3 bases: TGTGCCAGCAGCTTAGAGACGTCTACTTATACGCAGTATTTT. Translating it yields CASSLETSTYTQYF.

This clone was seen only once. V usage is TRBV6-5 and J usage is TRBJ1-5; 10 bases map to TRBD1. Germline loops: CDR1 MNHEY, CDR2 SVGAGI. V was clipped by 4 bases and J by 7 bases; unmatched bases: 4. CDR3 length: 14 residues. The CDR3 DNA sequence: TGTGCCAGCAGTTCCGGGGACAGGGGACAGCCCCAGCATTTT. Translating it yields CASSSGDRGQPQHF.

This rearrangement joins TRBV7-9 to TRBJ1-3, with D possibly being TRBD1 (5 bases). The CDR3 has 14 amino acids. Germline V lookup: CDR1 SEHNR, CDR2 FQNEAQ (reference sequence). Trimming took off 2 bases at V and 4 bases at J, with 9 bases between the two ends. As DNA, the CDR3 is TGTGCCAGCAGCTTACGAGCAGGGGGAAACACCATATATTTT. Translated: CASSLRAGGNTIYF. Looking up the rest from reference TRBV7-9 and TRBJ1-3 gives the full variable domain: DTGVSQNPRHKITKRGQNVTFRCDPISEHNRLYWYRQTLGQGPEFLTYFQNEAQLEKSRLLSDRFSAERPKGSFSTLEIQRTEQGDSAMYLCASSLRAGGNTIYFGEGSWLTVV.

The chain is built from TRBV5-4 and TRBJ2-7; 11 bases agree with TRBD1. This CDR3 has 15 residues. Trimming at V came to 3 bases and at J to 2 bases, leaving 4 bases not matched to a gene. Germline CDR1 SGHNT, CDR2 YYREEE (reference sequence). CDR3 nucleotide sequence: TGTGCCAGCAGCTGGGGACAGGGGGAACCCTACGAGCAGTACTTC. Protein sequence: CASSWGQGEPYEQYF.

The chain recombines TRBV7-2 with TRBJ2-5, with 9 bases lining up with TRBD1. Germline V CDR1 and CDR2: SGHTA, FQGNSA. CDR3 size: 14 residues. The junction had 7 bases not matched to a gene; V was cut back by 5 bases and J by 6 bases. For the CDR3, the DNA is TGTGCCAGCAGCCTCCTGGACAGGGGACAGACCCAGTACTTC. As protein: CASSLLDRGQTQYF.

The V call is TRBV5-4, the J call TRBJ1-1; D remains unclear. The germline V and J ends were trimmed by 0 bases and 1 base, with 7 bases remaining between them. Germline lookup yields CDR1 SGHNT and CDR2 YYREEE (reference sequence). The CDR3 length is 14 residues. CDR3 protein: CASSLGQTNTEAFF. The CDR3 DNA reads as TGTGCCAGCAGCTTGGGCCAAACGAACACTGAAGCTTTCTTT. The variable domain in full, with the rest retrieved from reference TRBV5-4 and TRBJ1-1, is ETGVTQSPTHLIKTRGQQVTLRCSSQSGHNTVSWYQQALGQGPQFIFQYYREEENGRGNFPPRFSGLQFPNYSSELNVNALELDDSALYLCASSLGQTNTEAFFGQGTRLTVV.

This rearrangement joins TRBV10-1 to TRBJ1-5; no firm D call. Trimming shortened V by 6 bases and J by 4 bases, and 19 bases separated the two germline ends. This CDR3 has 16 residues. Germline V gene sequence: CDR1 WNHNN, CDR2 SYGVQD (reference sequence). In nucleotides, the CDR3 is TGCGCCAGCAGACCTTGTAGGGTACCCGGGAATCAGCCCCAGCATTTT. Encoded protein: CASRPCRVPGNQPQHF.

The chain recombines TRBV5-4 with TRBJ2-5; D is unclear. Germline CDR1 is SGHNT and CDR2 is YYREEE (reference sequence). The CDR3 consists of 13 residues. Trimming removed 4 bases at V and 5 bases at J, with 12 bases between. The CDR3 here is CASSQDPAETQYF. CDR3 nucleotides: TGTGCCAGCAGCCAAGATCCGGCGGAGACCCAGTACTTC.